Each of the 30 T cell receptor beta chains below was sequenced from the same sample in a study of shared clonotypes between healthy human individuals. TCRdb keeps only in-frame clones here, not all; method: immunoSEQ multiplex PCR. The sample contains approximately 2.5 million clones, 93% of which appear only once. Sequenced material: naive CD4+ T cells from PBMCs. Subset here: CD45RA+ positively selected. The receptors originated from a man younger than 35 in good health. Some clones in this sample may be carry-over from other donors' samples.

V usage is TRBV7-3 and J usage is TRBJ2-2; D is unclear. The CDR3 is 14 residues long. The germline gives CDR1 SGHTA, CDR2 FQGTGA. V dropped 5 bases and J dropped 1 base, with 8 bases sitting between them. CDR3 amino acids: CASSQNKNTGELFF. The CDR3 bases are TGTGCCAGCAGCCAAAACAAGAACACCGGGGAGCTGTTTTTT.

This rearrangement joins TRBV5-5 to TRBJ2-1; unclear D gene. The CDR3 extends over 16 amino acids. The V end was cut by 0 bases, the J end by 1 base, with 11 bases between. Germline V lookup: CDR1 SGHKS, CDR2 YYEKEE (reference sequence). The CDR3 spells CASSLATAVSYNEQFF. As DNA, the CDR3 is TGTGCCAGCAGCTTGGCCACGGCCGTTTCCTACAATGAGCAGTTCTTC. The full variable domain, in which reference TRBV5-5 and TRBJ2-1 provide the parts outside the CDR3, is DAGVTQSPTHLIKTRGQQVTLRCSPISGHKSVSWYQQVLGQGPQFIFQYYEKEERGRGNFPDRFSARQFPNYSSELNVNALLLGDSALYLCASSLATAVSYNEQFFGPGTRLTVL.

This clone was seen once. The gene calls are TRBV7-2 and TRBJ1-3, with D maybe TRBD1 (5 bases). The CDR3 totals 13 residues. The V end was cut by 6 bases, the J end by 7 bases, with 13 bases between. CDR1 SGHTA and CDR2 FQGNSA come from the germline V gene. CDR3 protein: CASSRDLGNTIYF. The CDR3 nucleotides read TGTGCCAGCAGTAGGGACCTGGGGAACACCATATATTTT.

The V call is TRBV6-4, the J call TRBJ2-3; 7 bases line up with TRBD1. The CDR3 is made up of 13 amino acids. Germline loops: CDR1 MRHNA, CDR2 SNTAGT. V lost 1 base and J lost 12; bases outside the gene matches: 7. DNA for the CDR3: TGTGCCAGCAGTGACTGGGGAACAGGGGTACAGTATTTT. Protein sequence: CASSDWGTGVQYF.

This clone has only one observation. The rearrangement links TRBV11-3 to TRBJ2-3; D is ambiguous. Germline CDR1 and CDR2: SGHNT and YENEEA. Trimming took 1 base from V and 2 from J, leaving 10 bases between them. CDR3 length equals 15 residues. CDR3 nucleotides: TGTGCCAGCAGCTTAGGCCGGTCTGACACAGATACGCAGTATTTT. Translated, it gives CASSLGRSDTDTQYF.

CDR3 sequence: CARDTPSIYEQYF. CDR3 in DNA: TGTGCCAGAGATACCCCCTCGATCTACGAGCAGTACTTC. The V and J genes are TRBV28 and TRBJ2-7, with D unresolved. Trimming removed 9 bases at V and 3 bases at J, with 15 bases between. The CDR3 is 13 residues long. Germline CDR1 is MDHEN and CDR2 is SYDVKM.

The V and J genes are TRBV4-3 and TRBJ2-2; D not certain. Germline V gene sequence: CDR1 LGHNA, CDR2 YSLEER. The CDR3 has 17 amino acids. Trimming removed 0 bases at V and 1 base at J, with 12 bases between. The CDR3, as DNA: TGCGCCAGCAGCCAAGATTATGAGGCTTTGAACACCGGGGAGCTGTTTTTT. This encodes CASSQDYEALNTGELFF.

CDR3 in DNA: TGTGCCAGCAGCGCCCGTACAGGGTCGGATACGCAGTATTTT. Translation: CASSARTGSDTQYF. The rearrangement uses TRBV9 and TRBJ2-3; TRBD1 is a possible D gene (6 bases). Trimming took 3 bases from V and 6 from J, leaving 14 bases between them. The CDR3 has 14 amino acids. Germline V gives CDR1 SGDLS, CDR2 YYNGEE.

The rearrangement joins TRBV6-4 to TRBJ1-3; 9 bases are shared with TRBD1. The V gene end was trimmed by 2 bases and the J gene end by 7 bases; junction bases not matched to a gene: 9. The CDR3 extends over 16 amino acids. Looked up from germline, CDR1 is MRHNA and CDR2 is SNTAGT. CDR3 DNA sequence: TGTGCCAGCAGTGACCGAAAAGGGGACAGGGCGAACACCATATATTTT. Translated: CASSDRKGDRANTIYF.

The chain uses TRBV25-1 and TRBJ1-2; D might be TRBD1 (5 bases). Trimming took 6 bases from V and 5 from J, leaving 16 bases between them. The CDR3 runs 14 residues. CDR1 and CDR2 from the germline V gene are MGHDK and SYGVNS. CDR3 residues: CASRGGQRYYGYTF. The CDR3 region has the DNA TGTGCCAGCAGGGGAGGACAAAGGTATTATGGCTACACCTTC.

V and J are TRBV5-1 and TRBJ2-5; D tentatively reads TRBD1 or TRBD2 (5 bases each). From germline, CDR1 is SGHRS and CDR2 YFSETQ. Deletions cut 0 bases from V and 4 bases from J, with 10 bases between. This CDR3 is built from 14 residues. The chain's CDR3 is CASSLVGPSETQYF. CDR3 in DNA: TGCGCCAGCAGCTTGGTGGGACCGTCAGAGACCCAGTACTTC.

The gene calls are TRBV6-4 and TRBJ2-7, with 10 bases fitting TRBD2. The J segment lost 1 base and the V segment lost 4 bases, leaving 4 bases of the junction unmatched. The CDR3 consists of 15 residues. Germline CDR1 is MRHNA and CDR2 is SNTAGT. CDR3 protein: CASSALAGVSYEQYF. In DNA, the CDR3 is TGTGCCAGCAGTGCCCTAGCGGGGGTATCCTACGAGCAGTACTTC.

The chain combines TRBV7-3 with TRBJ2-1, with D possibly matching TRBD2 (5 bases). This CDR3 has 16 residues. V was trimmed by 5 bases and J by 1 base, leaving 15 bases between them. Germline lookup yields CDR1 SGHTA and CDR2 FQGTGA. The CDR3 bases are TGTGCCAGCAGCCCGGACGGACTCGGGTCCTACAATGAGCAGTTCTTC. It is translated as CASSPDGLGSYNEQFF.

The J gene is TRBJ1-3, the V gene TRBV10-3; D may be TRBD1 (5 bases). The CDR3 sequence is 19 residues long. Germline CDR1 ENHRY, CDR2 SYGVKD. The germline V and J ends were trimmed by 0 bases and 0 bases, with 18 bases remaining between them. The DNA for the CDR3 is TGTGCCATCAGTGAGTCCCGAACGACGGGGACGGGCTCTGGAAACACCATATATTTT. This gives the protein CAISESRTTGTGSGNTIYF.

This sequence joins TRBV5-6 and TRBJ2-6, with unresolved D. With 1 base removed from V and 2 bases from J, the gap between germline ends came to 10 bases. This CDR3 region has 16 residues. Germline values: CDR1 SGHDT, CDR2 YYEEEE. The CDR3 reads CASSLRRGTGANVLTF. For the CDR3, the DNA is TGTGCCAGCAGCTTGCGTCGAGGAACTGGGGCCAACGTCCTGACTTTC.

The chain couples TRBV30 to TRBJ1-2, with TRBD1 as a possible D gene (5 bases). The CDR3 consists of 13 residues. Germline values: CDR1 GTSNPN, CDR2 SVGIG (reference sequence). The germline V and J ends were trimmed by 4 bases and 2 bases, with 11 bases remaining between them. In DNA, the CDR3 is TGTGCCTGGATCCCGGGGCGGAACTATGGCTACACCTTC. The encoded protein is CAWIPGRNYGYTF.

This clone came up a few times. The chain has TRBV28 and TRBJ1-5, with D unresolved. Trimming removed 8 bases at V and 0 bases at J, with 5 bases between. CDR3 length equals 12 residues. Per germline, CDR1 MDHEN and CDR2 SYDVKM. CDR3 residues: CASADSNQPQHF. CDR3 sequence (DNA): TGTGCCAGCGCGGATAGCAATCAGCCCCAGCATTTT.

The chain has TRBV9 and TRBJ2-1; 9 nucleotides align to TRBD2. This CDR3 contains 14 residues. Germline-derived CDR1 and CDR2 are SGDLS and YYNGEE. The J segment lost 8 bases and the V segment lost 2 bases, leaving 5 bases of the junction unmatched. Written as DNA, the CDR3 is TGTGCCAGCAGCGTGAGCGGGAGGTGGGATGAGCAGTTCTTC. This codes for CASSVSGRWDEQFF.

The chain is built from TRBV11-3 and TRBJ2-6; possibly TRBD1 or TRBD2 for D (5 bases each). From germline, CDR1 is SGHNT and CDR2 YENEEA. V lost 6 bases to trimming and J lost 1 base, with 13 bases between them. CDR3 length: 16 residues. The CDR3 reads CASSQRGGSGANVLTF. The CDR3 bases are TGTGCCAGCAGTCAGCGTGGGGGTTCTGGGGCCAACGTCCTGACTTTC.

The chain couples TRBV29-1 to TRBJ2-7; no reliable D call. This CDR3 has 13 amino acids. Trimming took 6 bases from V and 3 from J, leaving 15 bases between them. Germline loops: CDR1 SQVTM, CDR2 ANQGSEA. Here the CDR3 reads CSVYKGPSYEQYF. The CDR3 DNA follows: TGCAGCGTATATAAAGGCCCCAGCTACGAGCAGTACTTC.

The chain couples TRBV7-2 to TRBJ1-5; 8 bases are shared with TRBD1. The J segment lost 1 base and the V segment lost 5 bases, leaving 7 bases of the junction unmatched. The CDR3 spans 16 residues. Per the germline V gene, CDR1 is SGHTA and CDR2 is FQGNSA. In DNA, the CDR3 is TGTGCCAGCAGCCTAGGACAGGGCGGAAGCAATCAGCCCCAGCATTTT. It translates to CASSLGQGGSNQPQHF.

CDR3 sequence reads: CASSFAVMGPYGYTF. The CDR3 DNA follows: TGCGCCAGCAGCTTTGCTGTGATGGGACCCTATGGCTACACCTTC. The genes are TRBV5-1 and TRBJ1-2; TRBD1 might be the D (5 bases). The V gene lost 2 bases and the J gene lost 4 bases, with 15 bases spanning the gap. The germline V gene has CDR1 SGHRS and CDR2 YFSETQ. The length of the CDR3 is 15 residues. Looking up the rest from reference TRBV5-1 and TRBJ1-2 gives the full variable domain: KAGVTQTPRYLIKTRGQQVTLSCSPISGHRSVSWYQQTPGQGLQFLFEYFSETQRNKGNFPGRFSGRQFSNSRSEMNVSTLELGDSALYLCASSFAVMGPYGYTFGSGTRLTVV.

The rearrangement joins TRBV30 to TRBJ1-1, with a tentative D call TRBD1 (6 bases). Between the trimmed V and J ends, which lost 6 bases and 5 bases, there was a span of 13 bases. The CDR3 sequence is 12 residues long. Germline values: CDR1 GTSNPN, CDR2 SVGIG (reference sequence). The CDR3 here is CACWRGGTEAFF. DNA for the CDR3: TGTGCCTGTTGGAGGGGGGGGACTGAAGCTTTCTTT.

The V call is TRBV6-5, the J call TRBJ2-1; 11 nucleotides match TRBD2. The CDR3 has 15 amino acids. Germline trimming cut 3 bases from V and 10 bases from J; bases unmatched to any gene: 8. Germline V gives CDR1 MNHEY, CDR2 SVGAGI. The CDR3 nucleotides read TGTGCCAGCAGTTATGGGGTAGCGGGGGGGTCGGAGCAGTTCTTC. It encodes CASSYGVAGGSEQFF.

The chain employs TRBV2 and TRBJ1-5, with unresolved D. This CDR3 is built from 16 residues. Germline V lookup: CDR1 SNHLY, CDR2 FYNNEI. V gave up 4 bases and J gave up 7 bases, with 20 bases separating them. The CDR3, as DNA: TGTGCCAGCAGTGTGGAAAGCAGATTCGGCGGACAGCCCCAGCATTTT. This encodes CASSVESRFGGQPQHF.

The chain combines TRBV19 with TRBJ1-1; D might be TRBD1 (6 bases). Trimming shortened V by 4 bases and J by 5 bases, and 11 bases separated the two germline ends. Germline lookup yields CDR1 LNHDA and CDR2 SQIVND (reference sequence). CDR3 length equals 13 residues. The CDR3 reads CASSTQGRTEAFF. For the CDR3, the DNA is TGTGCCAGTAGTACTCAGGGGCGGACTGAAGCTTTCTTT.

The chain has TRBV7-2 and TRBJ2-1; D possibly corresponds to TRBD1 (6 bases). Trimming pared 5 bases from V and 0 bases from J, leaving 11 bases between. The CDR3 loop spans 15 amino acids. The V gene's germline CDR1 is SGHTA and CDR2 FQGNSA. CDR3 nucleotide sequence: TGTGCCAGCAGCCGAGGGGGAATCTCCTACAATGAGCAGTTCTTC. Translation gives CASSRGGISYNEQFF. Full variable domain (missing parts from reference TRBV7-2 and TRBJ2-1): GAGVSQSPSNKVTEKGKDVELRCDPISGHTALYWYRQSLGQGLEFLIYFQGNSAPDKSGLPSDRFSAERTGGSVSTLTIQRTQQEDSAVYLCASSRGGISYNEQFFGPGTRLTVL.

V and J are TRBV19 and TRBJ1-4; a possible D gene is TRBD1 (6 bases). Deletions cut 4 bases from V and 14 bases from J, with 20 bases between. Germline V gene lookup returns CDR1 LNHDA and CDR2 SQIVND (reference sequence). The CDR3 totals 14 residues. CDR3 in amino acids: CASSTPGQAERLFF. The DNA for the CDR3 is TGTGCCAGTAGTACACCGGGACAAGCCGAGAGGCTGTTTTTT.

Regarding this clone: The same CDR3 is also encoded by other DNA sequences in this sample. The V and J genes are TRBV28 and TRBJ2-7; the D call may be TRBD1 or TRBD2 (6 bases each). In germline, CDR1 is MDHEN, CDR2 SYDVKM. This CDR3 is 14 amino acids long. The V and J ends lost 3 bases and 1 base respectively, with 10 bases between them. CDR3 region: CASSLQGGSYEQYF. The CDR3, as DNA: TGTGCCAGCAGTTTGCAAGGGGGGTCCTACGAGCAGTACTTC. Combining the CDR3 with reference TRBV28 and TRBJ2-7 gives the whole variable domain DVKVTQSSRYLVKRTGEKVFLECVQDMDHENMFWYRQDPGLGLRLIYFSYDVKMKEKGDIPEGYSVSREKKERFSLILESASTNQTSMYLCASSLQGGSYEQYFGPGTRLTVT.

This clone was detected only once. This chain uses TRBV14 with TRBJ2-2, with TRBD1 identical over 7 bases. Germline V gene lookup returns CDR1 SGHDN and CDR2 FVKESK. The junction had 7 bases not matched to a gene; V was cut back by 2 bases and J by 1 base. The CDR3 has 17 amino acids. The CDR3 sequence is CASSQPSGTENTGELFF. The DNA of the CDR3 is TGTGCCAGCAGCCAACCGTCCGGGACAGAGAACACCGGGGAGCTGTTTTTT.